This T cell receptor (beta chain) originates from a study of cytomegalovirus exposure and HLA in healthy donors. Findings and caveats of the study: A missense DCLRE1C variant was associated with V- and J-gene trimming of TCR beta chains in a later analysis, and an independent cohort replicated the association. Using the classifier, cytomegalovirus status was reportedly diagnosed with high specificity and sensitivity.

Regarding this clone: Its matching antigen is unknown.

13 Jbeta primers and 60 Vbeta primers were used for the PCR. Assay: immunoSEQ multiplex PCR; the TCRdb copy retains only in-frame clones and omits some. Among about 200,000 clones listed, approximately 79% were seen once. Germline V gene lookup returns CDR1 MNHEY and CDR2 SVGAGI. V trimming: 6 bases; J trimming: 2 bases; junction bases outside the gene matches: 7. This CDR3 spans 15 amino acids. This TCR came from a woman aged 30 to 39 in good health and CMV-seropositive. Sequencing was carried out using PBMCs. J is TRBJ1-2 and V is TRBV6-5; 9 bases are a match to TRBD1. CDR3 bases: TGTGCCAGCAGCCCGGGACAGGGCGAAAACTATGGCTACACCTTC. Translated, it gives CASSPGQGENYGYTF.